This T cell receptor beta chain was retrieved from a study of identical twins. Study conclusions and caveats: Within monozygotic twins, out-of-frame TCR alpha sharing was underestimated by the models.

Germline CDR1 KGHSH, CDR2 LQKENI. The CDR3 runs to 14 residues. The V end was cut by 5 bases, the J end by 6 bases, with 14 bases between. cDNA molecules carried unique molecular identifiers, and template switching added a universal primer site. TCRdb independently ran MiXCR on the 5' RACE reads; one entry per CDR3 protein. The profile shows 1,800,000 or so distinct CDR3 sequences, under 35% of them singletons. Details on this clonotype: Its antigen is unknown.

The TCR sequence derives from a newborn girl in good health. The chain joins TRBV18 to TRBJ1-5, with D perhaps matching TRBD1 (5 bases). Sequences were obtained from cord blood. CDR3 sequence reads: CASSDSRGGQPQHF. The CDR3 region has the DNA TGTGCCAGCTCAGATAGTAGGGGTGGTCAGCCCCAGCATTTT.